The 23 T cell receptor beta chains listed next were all sequenced from one sample in a study of T cells in Graves' hyperthyroidism and ophthalmopathy. Researchers amplified the TCR beta CDR3 regions from RNA transcripts. In the first-round RT-PCR of the TCR CDR3, the HTBI primer set was used. TCRdb independently ran MiXCR on the multiplex PCR reads; one entry per CDR3 protein. The sample yields 650,000 to 700,000 distinct CDR3 sequences, around 15% seen once. Sequencing was performed on blood. Receptor source: a man aged 50 to 60 with Graves' hyperthyroidism.

About this clonotype: A read error is possible here, since a much larger clone lies one base away. The rearrangement joins TRBV20-1 to TRBJ1-1; 9 bases line up with TRBD1. The germline CDR1 and CDR2 sequences are DFQATT and SNEGSKA (reference sequence). The CDR3 is 14 amino acids. CDR3 sequence (DNA): TGCAGTGCTGGAGACAGGGGGTCATACACTGAAGCTTTCTTT. As protein: CSAGDRGSYTEAFF.

This clonotype has ten or more counts. This chain connects TRBV28 to TRBJ1-1; D not certain. The CDR3 contains 14 residues. The germline CDR1 and CDR2 sequences are MDHEN and SYDVKM. V was pared by 4 bases and J by 1 base, with 10 bases between. CDR3 DNA sequence: TGTGCCAGCAGTTCGCCGCCGGAGAACACTGAAGCTTTCTTT. This gives the protein CASSSPPENTEAFF.

In its sample, this clonotype was seen a few times. The J gene is TRBJ1-2, the V gene TRBV28; TRBD1 might be the D (5 bases). Trimming took 5 bases from V and 4 from J, leaving 14 bases between them. This CDR3 has 14 residues. In germline, CDR1 is MDHEN, CDR2 SYDVKM. The CDR3 sequence: CASSLSGAGYGYTF. As DNA, the CDR3 is TGTGCCAGCAGTCTTAGCGGGGCAGGCTATGGCTACACCTTC.

This clonotype was seen ten or more times. This chain connects TRBV11-2 to TRBJ1-5; D uncertain. The length of the CDR3 is 14 residues. With 1 base removed from V and 8 bases from J, the gap between germline ends came to 12 bases. The V gene's germline CDR1 is SGHAT and CDR2 FQNNGV. The CDR3 DNA is TGTGCCAGCAGCTTAGCTGCGGGAGTGAAGCCCCAGCATTTT. It specifies CASSLAAGVKPQHF.

The chain uses TRBV5-1 and TRBJ2-3, with D tentatively TRBD1 or TRBD2 (5 bases each). The germline V gene has CDR1 SGHRS and CDR2 YFSETQ. CDR3 length equals 17 residues. V gave up 1 base and J gave up 4 bases, with 19 bases separating them. CDR3 sequence (DNA): TGCGCCAGCAGCTTGCAGGCTCTCGGGATGGGGGCAGATACGCAGTATTTT. Its protein product is CASSLQALGMGADTQYF.

This clonotype has just a few counts. The genes are TRBV19 and TRBJ1-1; D remains ambiguous. The CDR3 totals 15 residues. V lost 3 bases to trimming and J lost 1 base, with 12 bases between them. Per germline, CDR1 LNHDA and CDR2 SQIVND (reference sequence). CDR3 bases: TGTGCCAGTAGTATGCATTATAGGGCGAACACTGAAGCTTTCTTT. It specifies CASSMHYRANTEAFF.

As regards this clonotype: A read error is possible here, since a much larger clone lies one base away. This chain connects TRBV12-3 or TRBV12-4 to TRBJ2-7; the match to TRBD2 covers 7 bases. The J segment lost 4 bases and the V segment lost 3 bases, leaving 3 bases of the junction unmatched. This CDR3 region has 13 residues. The CDR3 region has the DNA TGTGCCAGCAGTTTTGGGCGGGAGTACGAGCAGTACTTC. It encodes CASSFGREYEQYF.

The table lists this clonotype with many counts. V gene TRBV30 combines with J gene TRBJ2-2; no clear D. Germline lookup yields CDR1 GTSNPN and CDR2 SVGIG (reference sequence). Trimming took 7 bases from V and 6 from J, leaving 9 bases between them. This CDR3 contains 11 residues. CDR3 loop: CAFGRSGELFF. CDR3 sequence (DNA): TGTGCCTTCGGACGGTCCGGGGAGCTGTTTTTT.

The sample holds a few counts of this clonotype. The chain links TRBV4-1 to TRBJ1-4; TRBD1 aligns across 9 bases. CDR1 MGHRA and CDR2 YSYEKL come from the germline V gene. The CDR3 totals 15 residues. J was trimmed by 8 bases and V by 1 base; bases with no gene match: 5. The chain's CDR3 is CASSQVGTGYEKLFF. The DNA for the CDR3 is TGCGCCAGCAGCCAAGTGGGGACAGGGTACGAAAAACTGTTTTTT.

V and J are TRBV4-3 and TRBJ1-2, with 8 bases matching TRBD1. The V gene end was trimmed by 4 bases and the J gene end by 3 bases; junction bases not matched to a gene: 4. Germline-derived CDR1 and CDR2 are LGHNA and YSLEER. CDR3 length: 14 amino acids. The CDR3 loop reads CASSPPDRDYGYTF. Written as DNA, the CDR3 is TGCGCCAGCAGCCCCCCGGACAGGGACTATGGCTACACCTTC.

This clonotype was counted between two and nine times. V and J are TRBV2 and TRBJ2-2, with D perhaps TRBD2 (5 bases). Germline V gene sequence: CDR1 SNHLY, CDR2 FYNNEI. CDR3 length: 15 amino acids. The V end lost 3 bases, the J end lost 7 bases, and 15 bases lay between the germline ends. DNA of the CDR3: TGTGCCAGCAGTGATTCGATCCCGGGGAGCGGGGAGCTGTTTTTT. This gives the protein CASSDSIPGSGELFF.

The V gene is TRBV11-2, the J gene TRBJ1-2, with 7 bases that match TRBD1. This CDR3 is built from 13 residues. Germline V gene sequence: CDR1 SGHAT, CDR2 FQNNGV. The V segment lost 4 bases and the J segment 7 bases; nucleotides outside the gene matches: 6. The CDR3 sequence: CASSSYSGGGYTF. The CDR3, as DNA: TGTGCCAGCAGCTCTTATTCAGGGGGTGGCTACACCTTC.

V and J are TRBV28 and TRBJ2-2; 7 positions match TRBD2. The CDR3 length is 14 residues. Trimming removed 9 bases from V and 4 bases from J; junction bases left unmatched: 8. Looked up from germline, CDR1 is MDHEN and CDR2 is SYDVKM. The CDR3 DNA follows: TGTGCCAGTATCGCGGGAGAAAGCACCGGGGAGCTGTTTTTT. Its translation: CASIAGESTGELFF. Based on the CDR3 plus reference TRBV28 and TRBJ2-2, the full variable domain is DVKVTQSSRYLVKRTGEKVFLECVQDMDHENMFWYRQDPGLGLRLIYFSYDVKMKEKGDIPEGYSVSREKKERFSLILESASTNQTSMYLCASIAGESTGELFFGEGSRLTVL.

In its sample, this clonotype was seen many times. This sequence joins TRBV12-3 or TRBV12-4 and TRBJ2-7, with 7 positions matching TRBD2. J lost 5 bases, V lost 6 bases, and 10 bases had no gene match. The CDR3 consists of 14 residues. The CDR3 here is CASSSAGTMNEQYF. CDR3 bases: TGTGCCAGCAGCTCAGCGGGGACTATGAACGAGCAGTACTTC.

This clonotype has ten or more counts. Written as DNA, the CDR3 is TGTGCCAGCAGTTTAATCCCCGGGGTTAGCGGGAGCACAGATACGCAGTATTTT. Amino acid sequence: CASSLIPGVSGSTDTQYF. The rearrangement joins TRBV28 to TRBJ2-3, with 7 bases lining up with TRBD2. J lost 0 bases, V lost 2 bases, and 11 bases had no gene match. Germline-derived CDR1 and CDR2 are MDHEN and SYDVKM. This CDR3 is 18 amino acids long.

This chain joins TRBV19 and TRBJ1-2; TRBD1 is a possible D gene (5 bases). With 4 bases removed from V and 10 bases from J, the gap between germline ends came to 16 bases. This CDR3 has 13 residues. The germline gives CDR1 LNHDA, CDR2 SQIVND (reference sequence). This chain's CDR3 is CASSNPGRIIYTF. CDR3 nucleotide sequence: TGTGCCAGTAGTAATCCGGGACGGATCATCTACACCTTC.

This clonotype was observed many times. V gene TRBV25-1 combines with J gene TRBJ2-2, with TRBD2 matching 7 bases. The J segment lost 1 base and the V segment lost 3 bases, leaving 8 bases of the junction unmatched. Germline CDR1 reads MGHDK; CDR2 reads SYGVNS. The length of the CDR3 is 17 residues. CDR3 residues: CASSDRGDPRNTGELFF. Written as DNA, the CDR3 is TGTGCCAGCAGTGATCGGGGGGACCCGAGGAACACCGGGGAGCTGTTTTTT.

The rearrangement links TRBV14 to TRBJ2-3; TRBD1 might be the D (5 bases). The CDR3 extends over 14 amino acids. V was pared by 1 base and J by 4 bases, with 9 bases between. Germline V gene sequence: CDR1 SGHDN, CDR2 FVKESK. The DNA for the CDR3 is TGTGCCAGCAGCCAAGTCTGGGGCCCAGATACGCAGTATTTT. It encodes CASSQVWGPDTQYF. Using reference TRBV14 and TRBJ2-3 for the parts outside the CDR3, the full variable domain is EAGVTQFPSHSVIEKGQTVTLRCDPISGHDNLYWYRRVMGKEIKFLLHFVKESKQDESGMPNNRFLAERTGGTYSTLKVQPAELEDSGVYFCASSQVWGPDTQYFGPGTRLTVL.

This clonotype has ten or more counts. The V and J genes are TRBV12-3 or TRBV12-4 and TRBJ2-7; the D gene is possibly TRBD1 (5 bases). The V gene lost 2 bases and the J gene lost 2 bases, with 7 bases spanning the gap. The CDR3 is 13 residues long. The CDR3 is CASSLSRAYEQYF. CDR3 sequence (DNA): TGTGCCAGCAGTTTAAGCAGGGCCTACGAGCAGTACTTC.

In its sample, this clonotype was seen many times. The chain recombines TRBV2 with TRBJ1-3; no definite D call. The CDR3 is 11 residues long. Trimming cost V 4 bases and J 4 bases, with 2 bases left between them. The germline gives CDR1 SNHLY, CDR2 FYNNEI. The chain's CDR3 is CASSAGNTIYF. Written as DNA, the CDR3 is TGTGCCAGCAGTGCCGGAAACACCATATATTTT. Looking up the rest from reference TRBV2 and TRBJ1-3 gives the full variable domain: EPEVTQTPSHQVTQMGQEVILRCVPISNHLYFYWYRQILGQKVEFLVSFYNNEISEKSEIFDDQFSVERPDGSNFTLKIRSTKLEDSAMYFCASSAGNTIYFGEGSWLTVV.

This chain connects TRBV28 to TRBJ1-5; possible D gene TRBD1, 5 bases. Trimming took 7 bases from V and 4 from J, leaving 8 bases between them. Per the germline V gene, CDR1 is MDHEN and CDR2 is SYDVKM. The CDR3 runs 12 residues. In nucleotides, the CDR3 is TGTGCCAGCACCCGACAGAATCAGCCCCAGCATTTT. Its protein is CASTRQNQPQHF.

This clonotype was detected ten times or more. V and J are TRBV28 and TRBJ2-7; 7 bases agree with TRBD2. The CDR3 has 15 residues. Germline CDR1 and CDR2: MDHEN and SYDVKM. V gave up 7 bases and J gave up 3 bases; unmatched junction bases: 12. CDR3 sequence: CASTASGLADYEQYF. The CDR3 region has the DNA TGTGCCAGCACGGCTAGCGGTCTAGCAGACTACGAGCAGTACTTC.

This clonotype was detected many times. This chain connects TRBV7-2 to TRBJ1-4; D not certain. The length of the CDR3 is 15 residues. Trimming left V 5 bases short and J 8 bases short, with 18 bases between. The germline gives CDR1 SGHTA, CDR2 FQGNSA. CDR3 nucleotides: TGTGCCAGCAGCCCCCAGCGGCAGGTGGGCGAAAAACTGTTTTTT. Encoded protein: CASSPQRQVGEKLFF.